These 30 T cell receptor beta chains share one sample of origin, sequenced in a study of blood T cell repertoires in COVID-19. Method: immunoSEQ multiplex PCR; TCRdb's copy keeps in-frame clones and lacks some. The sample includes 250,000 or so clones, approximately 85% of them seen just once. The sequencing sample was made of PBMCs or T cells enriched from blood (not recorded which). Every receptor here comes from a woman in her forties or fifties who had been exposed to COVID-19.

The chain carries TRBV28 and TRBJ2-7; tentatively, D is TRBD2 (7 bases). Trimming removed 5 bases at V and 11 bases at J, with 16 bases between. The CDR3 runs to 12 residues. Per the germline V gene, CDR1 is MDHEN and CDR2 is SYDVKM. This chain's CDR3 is CASSRRGAQEYF. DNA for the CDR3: TGTGCCAGCAGTCGCCGGGGGGCCCAGGAGTACTTC.

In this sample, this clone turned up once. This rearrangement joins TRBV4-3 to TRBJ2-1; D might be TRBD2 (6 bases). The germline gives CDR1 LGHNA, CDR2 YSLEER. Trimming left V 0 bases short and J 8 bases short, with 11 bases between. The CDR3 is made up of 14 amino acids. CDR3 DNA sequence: TGCGCCAGCAGCCAAGATGGGGGGTGGGATGAGCAGTTCTTC. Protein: CASSQDGGWDEQFF.

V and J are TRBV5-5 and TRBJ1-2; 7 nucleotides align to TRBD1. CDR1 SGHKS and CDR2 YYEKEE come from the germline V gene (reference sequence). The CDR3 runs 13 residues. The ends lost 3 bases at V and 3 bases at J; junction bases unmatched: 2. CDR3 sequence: CASSSTGDYGYTF. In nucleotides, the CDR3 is TGTGCCAGCAGCTCCACAGGGGACTATGGCTACACCTTC. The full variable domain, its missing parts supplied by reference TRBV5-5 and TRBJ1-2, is DAGVTQSPTHLIKTRGQQVTLRCSPISGHKSVSWYQQVLGQGPQFIFQYYEKEERGRGNFPDRFSARQFPNYSSELNVNALLLGDSALYLCASSSTGDYGYTFGSGTRLTVV.

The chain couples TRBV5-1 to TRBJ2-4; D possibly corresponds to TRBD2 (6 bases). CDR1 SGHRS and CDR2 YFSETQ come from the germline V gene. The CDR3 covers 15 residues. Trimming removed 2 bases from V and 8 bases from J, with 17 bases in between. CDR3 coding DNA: TGCGCCAGCAGCTTCTCGGAACTTGGGGAGGACATTCAGTACTTC. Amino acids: CASSFSELGEDIQYF. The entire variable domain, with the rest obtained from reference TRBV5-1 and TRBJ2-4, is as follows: KAGVTQTPRYLIKTRGQQVTLSCSPISGHRSVSWYQQTPGQGLQFLFEYFSETQRNKGNFPGRFSGRQFSNSRSEMNVSTLELGDSALYLCASSFSELGEDIQYFGAGTRLSVL.

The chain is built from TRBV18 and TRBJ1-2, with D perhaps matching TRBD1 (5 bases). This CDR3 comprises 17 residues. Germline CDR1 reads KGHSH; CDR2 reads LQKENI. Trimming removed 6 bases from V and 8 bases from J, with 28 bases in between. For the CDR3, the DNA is TGTGCCAGCTCCCCCGGGAGCGGGACCACGCGTAGTGGGGGCTACACCTTC. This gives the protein CASSPGSGTTRSGGYTF.

The CDR3: CASSKIAYRGEQYF. The CDR3 DNA sequence: TGTGCCAGTAGTAAAATAGCCTATAGGGGGGAGCAGTACTTC. The J gene is TRBJ2-7, the V gene TRBV19, with D maybe TRBD1 (6 bases). V was pared by 4 bases and J by 7 bases, with 17 bases between. The CDR3 spans 14 residues. Germline lookup yields CDR1 LNHDA and CDR2 SQIVND (reference sequence).

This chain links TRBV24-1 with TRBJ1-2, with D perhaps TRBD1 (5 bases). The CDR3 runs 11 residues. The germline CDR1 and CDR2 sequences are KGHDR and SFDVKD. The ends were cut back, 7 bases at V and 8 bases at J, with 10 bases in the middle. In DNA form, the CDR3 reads TGTGCCACCAGGGACATTTGGGGCTACACCTTC. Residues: CATRDIWGYTF.

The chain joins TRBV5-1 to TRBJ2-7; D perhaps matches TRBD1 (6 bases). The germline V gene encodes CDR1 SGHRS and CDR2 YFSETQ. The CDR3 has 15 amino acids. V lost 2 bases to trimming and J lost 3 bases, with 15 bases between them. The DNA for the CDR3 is TGCGCCAGCAGCTTACAGGGTAACAACTACTACGAGCAGTACTTC. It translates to CASSLQGNNYYEQYF. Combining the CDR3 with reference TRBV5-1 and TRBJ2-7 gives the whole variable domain KAGVTQTPRYLIKTRGQQVTLSCSPISGHRSVSWYQQTPGQGLQFLFEYFSETQRNKGNFPGRFSGRQFSNSRSEMNVSTLELGDSALYLCASSLQGNNYYEQYFGPGTRLTVT.

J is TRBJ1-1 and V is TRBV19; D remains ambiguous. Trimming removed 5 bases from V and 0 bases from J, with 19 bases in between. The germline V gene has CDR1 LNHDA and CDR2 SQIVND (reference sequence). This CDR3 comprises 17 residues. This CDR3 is CASSLLRGRGMNTEAFF. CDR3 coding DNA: TGTGCCAGTAGTCTTTTACGGGGTCGAGGTATGAACACTGAAGCTTTCTTT.

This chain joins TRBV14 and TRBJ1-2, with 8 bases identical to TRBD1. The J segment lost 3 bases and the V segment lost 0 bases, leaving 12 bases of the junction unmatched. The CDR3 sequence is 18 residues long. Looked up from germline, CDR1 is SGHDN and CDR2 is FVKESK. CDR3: CASSQEVLRQGSYYGYTF. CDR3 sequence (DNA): TGTGCCAGCAGCCAAGAAGTACTAAGACAGGGGTCATACTATGGCTACACCTTC.

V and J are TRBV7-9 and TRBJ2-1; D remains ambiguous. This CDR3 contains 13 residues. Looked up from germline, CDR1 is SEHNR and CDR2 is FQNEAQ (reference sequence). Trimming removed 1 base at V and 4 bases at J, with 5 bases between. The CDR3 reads CASSLVQYNEQFF. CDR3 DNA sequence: TGTGCCAGCAGCTTAGTCCAGTACAATGAGCAGTTCTTC.

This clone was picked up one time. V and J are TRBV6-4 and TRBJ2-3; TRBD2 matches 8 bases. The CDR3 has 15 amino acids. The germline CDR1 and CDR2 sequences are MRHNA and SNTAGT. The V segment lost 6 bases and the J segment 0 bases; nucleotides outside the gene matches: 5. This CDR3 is CASSRLAQSTDTQYF. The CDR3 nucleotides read TGTGCCAGCAGCCGACTAGCGCAAAGCACAGATACGCAGTATTTT.

CDR3 bases: TGTGCCAGCAGCGGAGCCGGGACAGGACGCTCTGGAAACACCATATATTTT. Amino acid sequence: CASSGAGTGRSGNTIYF. The rearrangement uses TRBV7-9 and TRBJ1-3; 8 positions agree with TRBD1. Germline assignment: CDR1 SEHNR and CDR2 FQNEAQ (reference sequence). After removal of 5 bases from V and 0 bases from J, the junction contained 9 bases not matched to a gene. The CDR3 has 17 amino acids.

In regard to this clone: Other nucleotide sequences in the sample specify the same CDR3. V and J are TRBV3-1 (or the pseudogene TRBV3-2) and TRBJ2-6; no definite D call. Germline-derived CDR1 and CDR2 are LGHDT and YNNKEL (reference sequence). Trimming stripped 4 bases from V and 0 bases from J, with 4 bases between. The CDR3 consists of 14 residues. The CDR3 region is CASSLLSGANVLTF. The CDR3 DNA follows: TGTGCCAGCAGCCTCCTCTCTGGGGCCAACGTCCTGACTTTC.

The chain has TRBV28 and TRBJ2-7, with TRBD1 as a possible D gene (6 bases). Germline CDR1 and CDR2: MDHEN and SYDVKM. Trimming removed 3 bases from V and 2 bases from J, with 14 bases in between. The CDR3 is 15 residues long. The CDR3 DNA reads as TGTGCCAGCAGTTTTATGGGCAGGGGACCCTACGAGCAGTACTTC. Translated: CASSFMGRGPYEQYF. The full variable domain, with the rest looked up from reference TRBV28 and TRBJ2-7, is DVKVTQSSRYLVKRTGEKVFLECVQDMDHENMFWYRQDPGLGLRLIYFSYDVKMKEKGDIPEGYSVSREKKERFSLILESASTNQTSMYLCASSFMGRGPYEQYFGPGTRLTVT.

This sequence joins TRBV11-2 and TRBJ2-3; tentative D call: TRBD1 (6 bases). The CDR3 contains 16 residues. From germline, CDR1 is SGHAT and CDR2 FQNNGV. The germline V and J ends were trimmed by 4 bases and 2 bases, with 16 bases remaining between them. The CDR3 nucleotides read TGTGCCAGCAGCTCCCGGGCTGGGGGCCTCACAGATACGCAGTATTTT. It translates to CASSSRAGGLTDTQYF.

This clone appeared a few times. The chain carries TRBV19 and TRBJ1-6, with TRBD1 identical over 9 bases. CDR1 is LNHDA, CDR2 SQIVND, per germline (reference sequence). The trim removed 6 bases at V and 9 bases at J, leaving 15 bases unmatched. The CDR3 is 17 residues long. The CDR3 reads CASRLAGQGVLRSPLHF. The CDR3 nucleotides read TGTGCCAGTAGATTGGCGGGACAGGGAGTCTTACGTTCACCCCTCCACTTT.

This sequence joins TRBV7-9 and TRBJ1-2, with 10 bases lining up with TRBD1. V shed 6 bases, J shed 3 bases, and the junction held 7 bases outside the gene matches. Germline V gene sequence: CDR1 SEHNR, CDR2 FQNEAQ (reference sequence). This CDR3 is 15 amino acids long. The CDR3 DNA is TGTGCCAGCAGTCGTGGACAGGGGGGAGACTATGGCTACACCTTC. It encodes CASSRGQGGDYGYTF.

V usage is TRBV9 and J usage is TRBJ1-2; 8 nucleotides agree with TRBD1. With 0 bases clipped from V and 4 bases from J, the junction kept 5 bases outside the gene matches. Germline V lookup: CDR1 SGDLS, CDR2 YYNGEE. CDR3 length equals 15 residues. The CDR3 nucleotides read TGTGCCAGCAGCGTAGAACCAGGGGGCGGCTATGGCTACACCTTC. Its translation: CASSVEPGGGYGYTF.

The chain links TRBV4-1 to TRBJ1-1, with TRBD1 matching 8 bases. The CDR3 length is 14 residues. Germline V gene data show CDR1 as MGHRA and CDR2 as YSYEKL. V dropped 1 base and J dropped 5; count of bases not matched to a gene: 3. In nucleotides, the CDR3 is TGCGCCAGCAGCCAAGGACAGGGGAGTACTGAAGCTTTCTTT. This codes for CASSQGQGSTEAFF.

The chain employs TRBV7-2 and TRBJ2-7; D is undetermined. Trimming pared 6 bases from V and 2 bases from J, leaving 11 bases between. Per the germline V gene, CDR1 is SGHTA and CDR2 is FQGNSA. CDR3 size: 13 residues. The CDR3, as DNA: TGTGCCAGCAGGACCGGGTCCCCCTACGAGCAGTACTTC. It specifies CASRTGSPYEQYF.

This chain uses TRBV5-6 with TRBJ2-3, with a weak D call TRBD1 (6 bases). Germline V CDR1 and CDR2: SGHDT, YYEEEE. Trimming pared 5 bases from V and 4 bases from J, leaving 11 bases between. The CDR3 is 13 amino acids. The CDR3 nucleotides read TGTGCCAGCAGGCAGACAGGCTCAGATACGCAGTATTTT. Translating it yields CASRQTGSDTQYF. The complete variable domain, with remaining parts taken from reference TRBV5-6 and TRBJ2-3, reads DAGVTQSPTHLIKTRGQQVTLRCSPKSGHDTVSWYQQALGQGPQFIFQYYEEEERQRGNFPDRFSGHQFPNYSSELNVNALLLGDSALYLCASRQTGSDTQYFGPGTRLTVL.

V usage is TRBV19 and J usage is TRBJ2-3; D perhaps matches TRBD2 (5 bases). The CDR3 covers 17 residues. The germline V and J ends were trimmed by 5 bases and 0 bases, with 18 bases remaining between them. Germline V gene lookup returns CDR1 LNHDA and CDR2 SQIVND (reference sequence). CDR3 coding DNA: TGTGCCAGTAGTCAATATACCCGGGGATATAGCACAGATACGCAGTATTTT. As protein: CASSQYTRGYSTDTQYF.

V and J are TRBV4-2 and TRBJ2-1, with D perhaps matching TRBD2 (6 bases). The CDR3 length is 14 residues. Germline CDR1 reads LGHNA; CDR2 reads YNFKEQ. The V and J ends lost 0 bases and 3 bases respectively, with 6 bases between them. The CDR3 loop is CASSQEGGYNEQFF. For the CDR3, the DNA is TGTGCCAGCAGCCAAGAGGGGGGCTACAATGAGCAGTTCTTC.

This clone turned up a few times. CDR3 coding DNA: TGTGCCAGCAGCTTGGTGGGACAGAATCAGCCCCAGCATTTT. Translated: CASSLVGQNQPQHF. The chain uses TRBV7-9 and TRBJ1-5; 7 nucleotides match TRBD1. CDR1 is SEHNR, CDR2 FQNEAQ, per germline (reference sequence). The CDR3 is made up of 14 amino acids. With 3 bases clipped from V and 4 bases from J, the junction kept 3 bases outside the gene matches.

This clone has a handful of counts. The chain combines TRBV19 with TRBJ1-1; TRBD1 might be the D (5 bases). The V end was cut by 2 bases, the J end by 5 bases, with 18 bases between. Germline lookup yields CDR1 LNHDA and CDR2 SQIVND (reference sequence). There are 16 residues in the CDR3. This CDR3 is CASSITVGRVRTEAFF. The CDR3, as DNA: TGTGCCAGTAGTATAACGGTCGGCAGGGTGCGGACTGAAGCTTTCTTT.

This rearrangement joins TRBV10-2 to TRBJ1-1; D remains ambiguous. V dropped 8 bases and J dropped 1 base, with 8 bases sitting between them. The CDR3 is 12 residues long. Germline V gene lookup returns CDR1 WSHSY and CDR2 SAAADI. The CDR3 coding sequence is TGCGCCAGCCAGGAGGGGAACACTGAAGCTTTCTTT. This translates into CASQEGNTEAFF.

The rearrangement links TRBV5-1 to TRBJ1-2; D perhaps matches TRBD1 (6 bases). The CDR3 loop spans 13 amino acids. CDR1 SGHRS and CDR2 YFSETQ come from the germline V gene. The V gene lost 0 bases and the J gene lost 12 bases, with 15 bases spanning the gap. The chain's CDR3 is CASSLAAGGGHTF. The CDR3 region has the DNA TGCGCCAGCAGCTTGGCCGCGGGAGGGGGACACACCTTC.

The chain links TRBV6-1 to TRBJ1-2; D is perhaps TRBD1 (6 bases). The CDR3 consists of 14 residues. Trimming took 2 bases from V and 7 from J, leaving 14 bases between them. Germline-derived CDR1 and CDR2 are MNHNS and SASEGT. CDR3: CASSETGWVPGYTF. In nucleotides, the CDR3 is TGTGCCAGCAGTGAAACAGGGTGGGTTCCTGGCTACACCTTC.

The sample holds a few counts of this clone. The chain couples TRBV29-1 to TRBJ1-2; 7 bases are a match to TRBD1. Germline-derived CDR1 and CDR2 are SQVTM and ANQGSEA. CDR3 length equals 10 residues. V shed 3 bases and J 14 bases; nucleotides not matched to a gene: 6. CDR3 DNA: TGCAGCGTTGAGGAGGGGGCGCATACCTTC. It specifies CSVEEGAHTF.